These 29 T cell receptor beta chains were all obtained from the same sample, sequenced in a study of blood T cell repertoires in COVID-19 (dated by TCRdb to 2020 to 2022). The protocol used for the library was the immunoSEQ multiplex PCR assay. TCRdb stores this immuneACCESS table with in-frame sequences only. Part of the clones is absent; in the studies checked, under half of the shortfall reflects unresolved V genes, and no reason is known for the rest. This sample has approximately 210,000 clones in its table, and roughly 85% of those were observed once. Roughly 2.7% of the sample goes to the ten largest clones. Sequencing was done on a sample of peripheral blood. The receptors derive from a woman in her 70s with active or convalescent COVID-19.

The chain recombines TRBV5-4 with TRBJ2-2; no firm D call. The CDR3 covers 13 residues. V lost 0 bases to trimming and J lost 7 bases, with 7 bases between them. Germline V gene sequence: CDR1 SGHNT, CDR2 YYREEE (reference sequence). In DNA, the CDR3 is TGTGCCAGCAGCTTGGTAACGGGCGGGGAGCTGTTTTTT. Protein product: CASSLVTGGELFF.

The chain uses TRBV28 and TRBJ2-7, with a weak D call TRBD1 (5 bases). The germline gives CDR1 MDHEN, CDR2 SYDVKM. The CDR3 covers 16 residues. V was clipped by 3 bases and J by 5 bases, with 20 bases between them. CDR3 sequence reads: CASSFSPGRGSDEQYF. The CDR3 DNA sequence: TGTGCCAGCAGTTTTTCCCCAGGGCGAGGCAGCGACGAGCAGTACTTC. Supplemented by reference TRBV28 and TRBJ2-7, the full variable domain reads DVKVTQSSRYLVKRTGEKVFLECVQDMDHENMFWYRQDPGLGLRLIYFSYDVKMKEKGDIPEGYSVSREKKERFSLILESASTNQTSMYLCASSFSPGRGSDEQYFGPGTRLTVT.

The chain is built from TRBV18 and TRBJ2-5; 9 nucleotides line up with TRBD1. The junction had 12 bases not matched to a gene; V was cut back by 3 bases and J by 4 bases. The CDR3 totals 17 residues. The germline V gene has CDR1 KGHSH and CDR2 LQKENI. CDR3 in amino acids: CASSPLAPGQGGETQYF. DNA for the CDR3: TGTGCCAGCTCACCTCTCGCCCCGGGACAGGGAGGAGAGACCCAGTACTTC.

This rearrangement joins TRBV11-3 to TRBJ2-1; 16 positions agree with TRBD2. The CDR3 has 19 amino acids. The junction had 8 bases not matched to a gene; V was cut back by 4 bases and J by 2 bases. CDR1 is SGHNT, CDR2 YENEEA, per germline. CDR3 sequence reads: CASSSAGLAGGPPYNEQFF. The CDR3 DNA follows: TGTGCCAGCAGCTCCGCGGGACTAGCGGGGGGGCCCCCCTACAATGAGCAGTTCTTC.

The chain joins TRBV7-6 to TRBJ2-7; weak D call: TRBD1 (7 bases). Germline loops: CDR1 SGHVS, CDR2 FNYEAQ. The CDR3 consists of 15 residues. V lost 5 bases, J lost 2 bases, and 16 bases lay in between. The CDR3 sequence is CASSRGTVNPYEQYF. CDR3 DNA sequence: TGTGCCAGCAGCCGCGGGACAGTAAACCCCTACGAGCAGTACTTC.

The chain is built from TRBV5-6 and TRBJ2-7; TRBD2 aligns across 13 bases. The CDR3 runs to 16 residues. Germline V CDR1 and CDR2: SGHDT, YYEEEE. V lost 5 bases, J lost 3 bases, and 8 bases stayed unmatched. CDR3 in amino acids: CASRRLAGGLVYEQYF. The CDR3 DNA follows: TGTGCCAGCAGAAGACTAGCGGGAGGACTGGTCTACGAGCAGTACTTC.

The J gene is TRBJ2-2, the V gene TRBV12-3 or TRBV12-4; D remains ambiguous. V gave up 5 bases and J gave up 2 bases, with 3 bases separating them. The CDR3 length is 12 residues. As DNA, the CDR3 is TGTGCCAGCAGTCTCAACACCGGGGAGCTGTTTTTT. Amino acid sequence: CASSLNTGELFF.

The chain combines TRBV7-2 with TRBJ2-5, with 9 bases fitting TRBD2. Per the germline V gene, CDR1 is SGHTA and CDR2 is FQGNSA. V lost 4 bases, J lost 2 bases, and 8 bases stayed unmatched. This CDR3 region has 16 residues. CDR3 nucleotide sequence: TGTGCCAGCAGCTGGTGGGCTAGCGGGGTACAAGAGACCCAGTACTTC. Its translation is CASSWWASGVQETQYF.

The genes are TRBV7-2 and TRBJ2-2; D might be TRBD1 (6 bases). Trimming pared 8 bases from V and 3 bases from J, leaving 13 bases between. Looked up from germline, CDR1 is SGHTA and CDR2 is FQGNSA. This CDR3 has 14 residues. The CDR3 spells CASGLTGYTGELFF. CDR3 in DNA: TGTGCCAGCGGCCTTACAGGGTACACCGGGGAGCTGTTTTTT.

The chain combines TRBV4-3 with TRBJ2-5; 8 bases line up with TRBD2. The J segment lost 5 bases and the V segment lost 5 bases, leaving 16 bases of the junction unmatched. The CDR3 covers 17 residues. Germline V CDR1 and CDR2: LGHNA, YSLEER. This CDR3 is CASSSHPAGAVRETQYF. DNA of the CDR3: TGCGCCAGCAGCTCCCATCCAGCGGGGGCCGTTCGGGAGACCCAGTACTTC.

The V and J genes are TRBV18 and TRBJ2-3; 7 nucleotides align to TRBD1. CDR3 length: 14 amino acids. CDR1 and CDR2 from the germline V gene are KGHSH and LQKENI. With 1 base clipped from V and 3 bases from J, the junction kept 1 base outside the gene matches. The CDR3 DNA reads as TGTGCCAGCTCACCACGGGACAGTACAGATACGCAGTATTTT. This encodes CASSPRDSTDTQYF.

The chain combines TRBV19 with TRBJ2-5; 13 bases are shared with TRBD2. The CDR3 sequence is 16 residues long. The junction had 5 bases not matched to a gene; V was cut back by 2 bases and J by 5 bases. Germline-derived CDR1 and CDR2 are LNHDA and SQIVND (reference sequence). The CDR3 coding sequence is TGTGCCAGTAGTATATCCGGGACTAGCGGGATGGAGACCCAGTACTTC. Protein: CASSISGTSGMETQYF.

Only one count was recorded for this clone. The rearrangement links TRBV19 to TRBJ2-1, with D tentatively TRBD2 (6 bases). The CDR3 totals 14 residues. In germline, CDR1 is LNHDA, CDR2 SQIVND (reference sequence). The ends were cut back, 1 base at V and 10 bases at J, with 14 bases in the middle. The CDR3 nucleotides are TGTGCCAGTAGTATAGCGGGAGTAAGTGAAGAGCAGTTCTTC. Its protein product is CASSIAGVSEEQFF.

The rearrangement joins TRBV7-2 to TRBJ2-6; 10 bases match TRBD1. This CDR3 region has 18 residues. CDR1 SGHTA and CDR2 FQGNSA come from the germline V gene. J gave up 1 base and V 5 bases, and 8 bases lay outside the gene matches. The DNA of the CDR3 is TGTGCCAGCAGCCCGAGGGGACAGGGGATGTCTGGGGCCAACGTCCTGACTTTC. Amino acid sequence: CASSPRGQGMSGANVLTF.

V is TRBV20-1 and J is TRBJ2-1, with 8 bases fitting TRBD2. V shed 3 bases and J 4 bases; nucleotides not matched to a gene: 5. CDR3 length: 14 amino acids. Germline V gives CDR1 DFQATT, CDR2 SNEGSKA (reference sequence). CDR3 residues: CSASSSGSYNEQFF. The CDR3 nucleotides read TGCAGTGCTAGTAGCAGCGGGAGTTACAATGAGCAGTTCTTC.

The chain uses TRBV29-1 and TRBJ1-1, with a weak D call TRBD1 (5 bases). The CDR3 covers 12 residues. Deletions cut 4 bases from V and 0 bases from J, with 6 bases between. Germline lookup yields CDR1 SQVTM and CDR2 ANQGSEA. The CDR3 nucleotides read TGCAGCGTTGTACAGGTGAACACTGAAGCTTTCTTT. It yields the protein CSVVQVNTEAFF.

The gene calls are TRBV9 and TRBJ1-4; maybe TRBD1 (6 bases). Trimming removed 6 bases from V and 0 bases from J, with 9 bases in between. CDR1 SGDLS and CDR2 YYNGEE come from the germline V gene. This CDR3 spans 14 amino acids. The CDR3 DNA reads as TGTGCCAGCAACTCAGGGGCAACTAATGAAAAACTGTTTTTT. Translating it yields CASNSGATNEKLFF.

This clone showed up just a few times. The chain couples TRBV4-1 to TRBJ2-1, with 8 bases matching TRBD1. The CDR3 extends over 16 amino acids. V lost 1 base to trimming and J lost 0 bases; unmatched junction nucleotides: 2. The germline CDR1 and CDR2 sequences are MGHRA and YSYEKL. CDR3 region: CASSQGQGPSYNEQFF. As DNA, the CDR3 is TGCGCCAGCAGCCAAGGACAGGGGCCCTCCTACAATGAGCAGTTCTTC.

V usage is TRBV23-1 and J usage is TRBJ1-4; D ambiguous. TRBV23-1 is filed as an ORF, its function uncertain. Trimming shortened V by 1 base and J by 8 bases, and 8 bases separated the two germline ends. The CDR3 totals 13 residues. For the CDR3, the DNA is TGCGCCAGCAGTCAATGGGGAGGCGAAAAACTGTTTTTT. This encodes CASSQWGGEKLFF.

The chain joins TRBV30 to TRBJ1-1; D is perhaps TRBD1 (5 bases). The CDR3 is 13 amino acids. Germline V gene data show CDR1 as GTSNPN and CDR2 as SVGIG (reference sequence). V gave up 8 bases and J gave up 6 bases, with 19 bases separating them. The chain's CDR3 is CARREGRLSEAFF. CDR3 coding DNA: TGTGCCCGTAGGGAGGGGAGACTCTCTGAAGCTTTCTTT.

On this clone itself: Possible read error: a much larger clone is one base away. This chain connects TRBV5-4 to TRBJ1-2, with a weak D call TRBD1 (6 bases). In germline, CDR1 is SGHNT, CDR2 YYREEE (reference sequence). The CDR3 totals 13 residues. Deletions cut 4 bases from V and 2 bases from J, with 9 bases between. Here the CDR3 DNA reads TGTGCCAGCAGCCCGGACAGAAACTATGGCTACACCTTC. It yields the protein CASSPDRNYGYTF.

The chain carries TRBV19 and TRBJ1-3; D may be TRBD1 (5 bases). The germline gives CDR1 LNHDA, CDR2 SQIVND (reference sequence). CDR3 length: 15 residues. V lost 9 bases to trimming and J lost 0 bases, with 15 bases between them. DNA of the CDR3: TGTGCCAGCGACAGCAGGGTTCTCTCTGGAAACACCATATATTTT. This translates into CASDSRVLSGNTIYF.

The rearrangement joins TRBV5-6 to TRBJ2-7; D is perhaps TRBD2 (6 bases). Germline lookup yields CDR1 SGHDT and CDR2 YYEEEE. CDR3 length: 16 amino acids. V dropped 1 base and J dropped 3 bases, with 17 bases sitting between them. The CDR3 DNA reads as TGTGCCAGCAGCTTGTGGCAGGGACTTCAAGTCTACGAGCAGTACTTC. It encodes CASSLWQGLQVYEQYF.

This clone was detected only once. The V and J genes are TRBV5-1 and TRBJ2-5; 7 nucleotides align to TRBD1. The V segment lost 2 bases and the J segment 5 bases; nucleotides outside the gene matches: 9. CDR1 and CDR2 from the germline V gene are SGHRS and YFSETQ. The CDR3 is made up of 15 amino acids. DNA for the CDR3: TGCGCCAGCAGCTTTTCCGGGACAGCCGGGGAGACCCAGTACTTC. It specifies CASSFSGTAGETQYF.

CDR3 sequence (DNA): TGCGCCAGCAGCTTGGCCCTTCTCTCAGATACGCAGTATTTT. Its protein is CASSLALLSDTQYF. This chain connects TRBV5-1 to TRBJ2-3; D uncertain. Deletions cut 0 bases from V and 4 bases from J, with 9 bases between. From germline, CDR1 is SGHRS and CDR2 YFSETQ. The CDR3 covers 14 residues.

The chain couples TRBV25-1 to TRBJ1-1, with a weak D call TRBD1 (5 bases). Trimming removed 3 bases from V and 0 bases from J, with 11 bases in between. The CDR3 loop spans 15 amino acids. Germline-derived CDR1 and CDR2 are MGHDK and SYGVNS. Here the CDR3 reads CASSETHRMNTEAFF. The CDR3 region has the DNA TGTGCCAGCAGTGAGACCCACAGGATGAACACTGAAGCTTTCTTT.

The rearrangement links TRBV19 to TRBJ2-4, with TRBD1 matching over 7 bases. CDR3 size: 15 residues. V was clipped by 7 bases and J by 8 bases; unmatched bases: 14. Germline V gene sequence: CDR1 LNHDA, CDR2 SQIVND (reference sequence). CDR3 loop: CASTQGQRYRDIQYF. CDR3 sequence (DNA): TGTGCCAGTACCCAGGGACAGCGATACAGGGACATTCAGTACTTC. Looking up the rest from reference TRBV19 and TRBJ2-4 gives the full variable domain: DGGITQSPKYLFRKEGQNVTLSCEQNLNHDAMYWYRQDPGQGLRLIYYSQIVNDFQKGDIAEGYSVSREKKESFPLTVTSAQKNPTAFYLCASTQGQRYRDIQYFGAGTRLSVL.

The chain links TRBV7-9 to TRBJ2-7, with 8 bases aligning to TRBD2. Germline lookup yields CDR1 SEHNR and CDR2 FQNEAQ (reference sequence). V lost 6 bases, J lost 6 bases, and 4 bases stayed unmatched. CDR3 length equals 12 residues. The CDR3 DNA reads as TGTGCCAGCAGGCCGGGGGGGCGCGAGCAGTACTTC. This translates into CASRPGGREQYF.

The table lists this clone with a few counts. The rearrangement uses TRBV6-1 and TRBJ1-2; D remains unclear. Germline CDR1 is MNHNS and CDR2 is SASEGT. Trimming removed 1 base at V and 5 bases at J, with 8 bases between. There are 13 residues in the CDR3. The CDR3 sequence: CASSEGSQYGYTF. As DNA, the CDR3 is TGTGCCAGCAGTGAAGGCAGTCAGTATGGCTACACCTTC.